The 30 T cell receptor beta chains in this list originate from one sample, sequenced in a study of tumor-infiltrating lymphocytes in primary liver carcinoma. The authors took blood RNA from unsorted whole blood and also extracted germline DNA. Researchers generated TCR beta cDNA from approximately 450 ng of total RNA, relying on a constant-region primer. It was through three nested multiplex PCR rounds of slightly modified ARM-PCR that TCR beta libraries arose. For roughly 10 cycles apiece, the opening two PCR rounds ran with TRBV1-TRBV30 forward primers and a C-beta reverse primer. TCRdb reprocessed the multiplex PCR reads with MiXCR, giving one entry per CDR3 protein. Of 310,000 or so distinct CDR3 sequences in the sample, 50% to 60% were seen once. The sample comprised peripheral blood. The source is a young woman with primary liver carcinoma and hepatitis B virus infection.

Note on this clonotype: Compared with germline, one end of the junction differs, possibly owing to a read error. The chain uses TRBV4-1 and TRBJ2-6; TRBD1 aligns across 8 bases. CDR1 and CDR2 (germline): MGHRA, YSYEKL. CDR3 length: 20 residues. CDR3 region: CASNQVVGQALNRRANVLTF. The CDR3 bases are TGCGCCAGCAACCAAGTAGTGGGACAGGCACTTAATCGGAGGGCCAACGTCCTGACTTTC.

Details on this clonotype: A much larger clone differs from this one at a single base, so this may be a read error. The chain joins TRBV6-1 to TRBJ2-1; 9 bases map to TRBD2. Germline V CDR1 and CDR2: MNHNS, SASEGT. The CDR3 runs to 13 residues. CDR3 nucleotides: TGTGGCAGCAGAGAAGCGGGAGGATTTGAGCAGTTCTTC. Translation: CGSREAGGFEQFF.

This chain links TRBV6-1 with TRBJ1-5; D uncertain. The CDR3 loop spans 14 amino acids. Germline CDR1 MNHNS, CDR2 SASEGT. V lost 8 bases and J 1 base, leaving 12 bases between the germline ends. The DNA for the CDR3 is TGTGCCAGCTTCCATTCGGGGAGCAATCAGCCCCAGCATTTT. Its translation is CASFHSGSNQPQHF.

The genes are TRBV5-6 and TRBJ2-1; TRBD2 is a possible D gene (7 bases). The germline CDR1 and CDR2 sequences are SGHDT and YYEEEE. The CDR3 contains 15 residues. Trimming removed 3 bases at V and 6 bases at J, with 16 bases between. CDR3 protein: CASSYTGRGLNEQFF. As DNA, the CDR3 is TGTGCCAGCAGCTACACAGGGAGGGGACTCAATGAGCAGTTCTTC.

This clonotype was detected only a few times. This rearrangement joins TRBV4-1 to TRBJ1-4, with D tentatively TRBD1 (6 bases). CDR3 size: 15 residues. V gave up 2 bases and J gave up 7 bases, with 14 bases separating them. Germline CDR1 reads MGHRA; CDR2 reads YSYEKL. CDR3 sequence: CASSQTRGSSEKLFF. CDR3 DNA sequence: TGCGCCAGCAGCCAAACTAGGGGGTCGAGTGAAAAACTGTTTTTT.

A note on this clonotype: One end of the junction is discordant with germline, which a read error may explain. This sequence joins TRBV11-2 and TRBJ2-7, with D perhaps TRBD1 (6 bases). CDR3 size: 14 residues. Germline CDR1 is SGHAT and CDR2 is FQNNGV. The CDR3 nucleotides are TGTGCCAGCAATCCTAACCGGGACACCTACGAGCAGCACTTC. Translation gives CASNPNRDTYEQHF.

The sample holds one count of this clonotype. A clone one base away is much larger, so this may be a read error. In this CDR3 the conserved last residue, phenylalanine or tryptophan, is missing, so a read error is likely. Written as DNA, the CDR3 is TGTGCCAGCAGTCTACGAGGGACAGGAGTAGGGGATACGCAGTATATT. Residues: CASSLRGTGVGDTQYI. The chain couples TRBV12-3 or TRBV12-4 to TRBJ2-3; 8 bases are a match to TRBD1. V dropped 5 bases and J dropped 6; count of bases not matched to a gene: 13. This CDR3 region has 16 residues.

Note on this clonotype: No conserved phenylalanine or tryptophan ends this CDR3, so it is likely a read error. The chain employs TRBV5-5 and TRBJ2-2; no reliable D call. Trimming stripped 0 bases from V and 1 base from J, with 7 bases between. Looked up from germline, CDR1 is SGHKS and CDR2 is YYEKEE (reference sequence). The CDR3 consists of 15 residues. CDR3 protein: CASSLGSLNTGELFL. Written as DNA, the CDR3 is TGTGCCAGCAGCTTGGGCAGCCTGAACACCGGGGAGCTGTTTCTT.

About this clonotype: Germline is not matched at one junction end, which may reflect a read error. The chain has TRBV6-1 and TRBJ2-7; 7 bases map to TRBD2. The CDR3 runs 11 residues. Germline CDR1 MNHNS, CDR2 SASEGT. The CDR3 region has the DNA TGTGCCTGGGGGGGGGTTGACGAGCAGGACTTC. Its protein product is CAWGGVDEQDF.

This chain's CDR3 is CAISAGQHNSPLHF. The CDR3 region has the DNA TGTGCCATCAGTGCCGGACAGCATAATTCACCCCTCCACTTT. The J gene is TRBJ1-6, the V gene TRBV10-3; a possible D gene is TRBD1 (6 bases). Looked up from germline, CDR1 is ENHRY and CDR2 is SYGVKD. This CDR3 comprises 14 residues. The V end was cut by 4 bases, the J end by 5 bases, with 9 bases between.

Comment on this clonotype: Mismatch with germline at one junction end may stem from a read error. The rearrangement joins TRBV29-1 to TRBJ2-5; perhaps TRBD2 as D (6 bases). Germline CDR1 reads SQVTM; CDR2 reads ANQGSEA. CDR3 size: 12 residues. The CDR3 sequence: CRVESDFGTQYF. CDR3 bases: TGCAGAGTTGAGTCCGACTTTGGGACTCAGTACTTC.

This chain joins TRBV16 and TRBJ1-6, with a tentative D call TRBD1 (6 bases). The CDR3 has 15 amino acids. Germline loops: CDR1 KGHSY, CDR2 FQNENV. Trimming pared 0 bases from V and 4 bases from J, leaving 7 bases between. Here the CDR3 DNA reads TGTGCCAGCAGCCAATCACAGGGTTATAATTCACCCCTCCACTTT. Its protein is CASSQSQGYNSPLHF.

This clonotype was counted ten times or more. For the CDR3, the DNA is TGTGCCAGCAGCTTCGTGGACGTCAGCAAAGGGTTCTTC. Encoded protein: CASSFVDVSKGFF. The chain couples TRBV12-3 or TRBV12-4 to TRBJ2-1; D gene unclear. V was trimmed by 6 bases and J by 15 bases, leaving 21 bases between them. The CDR3 runs 13 residues.

In this sample, this clonotype turned up a few times. The chain combines TRBV6-5 with TRBJ2-1; no reliable D call. Trimming took off 6 bases at V and 5 bases at J, with 11 bases between the two ends. The CDR3 is 13 amino acids. In germline, CDR1 is MNHEY, CDR2 SVGAGI. This chain's CDR3 is CASSGGNNNEQFF. The DNA of the CDR3 is TGTGCCAGCAGCGGCGGAAACAACAATGAGCAGTTCTTC.

Details on this clonotype: A much bigger clone sits one base away, suggesting this may be a read error. The CDR3 spells CAISLVVAGMLSDTQYF. In DNA, the CDR3 is TGTGCCATCAGTTTGGTGGTAGCCGGGATGCTCTCAGATACGCAGTATTTT. V gene TRBV12-3 or TRBV12-4 combines with J gene TRBJ2-3; D possibly corresponds to TRBD2 (5 bases). This CDR3 spans 17 amino acids.

This clonotype was recorded many times. The chain recombines TRBV12-3 or TRBV12-4 with TRBJ1-2; D possibly corresponds to TRBD1 (6 bases). V was clipped by 6 bases and J by 5 bases, with 13 bases between them. CDR3 length: 13 amino acids. CDR3 bases: TGTGCCAGCAGCTCGGACAGCTTGTATGGCTACACCTTC. Amino acid sequence: CASSSDSLYGYTF.

The chain links TRBV30 to TRBJ1-1; D gene uncertain. Trimming removed 4 bases at V and 6 bases at J, with 18 bases between. Germline V gene lookup returns CDR1 GTSNPN and CDR2 SVGIG (reference sequence). The CDR3 has 14 amino acids. The CDR3 DNA reads as TGTGCCTGGATTGGGGAGGTTGGGAGCGCTGAAGCTTTCTTT. Its translation: CAWIGEVGSAEAFF.

For this clonotype: This may be a read error, as it is one base from a much larger clone. The CDR3 does not close with the conserved phenylalanine or tryptophan, likely indicating a read error. The chain combines TRBV29-1 with TRBJ2-7; 11 nucleotides match TRBD2. After removal of 7 bases from V and 6 bases from J, the junction contained 8 bases not matched to a gene. CDR1 is SQVTM, CDR2 ANQGSEA, per germline. The CDR3 spans 13 residues. CDR3: CSAGTSGTGEQYL. The DNA of the CDR3 is TGCAGCGCCGGGACTAGCGGAACGGGCGAGCAGTACCTC.

Turning to this clonotype: A read error is likely, as this CDR3 ends without the conserved phenylalanine or tryptophan. The chain links TRBV11-2 to TRBJ2-3, with 11 positions matching TRBD2. CDR1 SGHAT and CDR2 FQNNGV come from the germline V gene. This CDR3 is 16 amino acids long. CDR3 coding DNA: TGTGCCACCAGCTACCTAGCGGGAGGAACCACAGATACGCAGTATTTA. This sequence encodes CATSYLAGGTTDTQYL.

This clonotype was found once. Germline and junction disagree at one end, which may indicate a read error. V gene TRBV29-1 combines with J gene TRBJ2-3; D not certain. There are 13 residues in the CDR3. CDR1 is SQVTM and CDR2 is ANQGSEA in the germline V gene. This CDR3 reads CSVAVTFGDTQYF. CDR3 coding DNA: TGCAGCGTTGCGGTGACATTCGGAGATACGCAATATTTT.

A word on this clonotype: A read error is possible here, since a much larger clone lies one base away. V gene TRBV4-3 combines with J gene TRBJ2-1; D not certain. V lost 0 bases and J lost 7, with 13 bases in between. CDR3 length equals 15 residues. The germline gives CDR1 LGHNA, CDR2 YSLEER. CDR3 amino acids: CASSQEGESNNEQFF. The CDR3 DNA reads TGCGCCAGCAGCCAAGAGGGCGAGAGTAATAATGAGCAGTTCTTC.

V and J are TRBV14 and TRBJ2-5; 7 nucleotides match TRBD1. Trimming at V came to 5 bases and at J to 1 base, leaving 10 bases not matched to a gene. Germline V gene sequence: CDR1 SGHDN, CDR2 FVKESK. The CDR3 totals 16 residues. The CDR3 is CASSEKHRGPQETQYF. As DNA, the CDR3 is TGTGCCAGCAGCGAAAAGCACAGGGGACCCCAAGAGACCCAGTACTTC.

This clonotype is termed medium-sized. V gene TRBV11-2 combines with J gene TRBJ2-1, with D perhaps matching TRBD2 (5 bases). The V gene's germline CDR1 is SGHAT and CDR2 FQNNGV. The CDR3 runs to 14 residues. V gave up 1 base and J gave up 9 bases, with 13 bases separating them. CDR3 sequence (DNA): TGTGCCAGCAGCTTAGGGTGGGAGAGTGTTGAGCAGTTCTTC. Its translation: CASSLGWESVEQFF.

Note on this clonotype: At one of its ends the junction is not consistent with the germline gene, which may arise from a read error. This rearrangement joins TRBV5-4 to TRBJ2-2; D not resolved. The CDR3 is 16 amino acids. Germline V gene lookup returns CDR1 SGHNT and CDR2 YYREEE (reference sequence). This CDR3 reads CASSLGTRLNTGELFF. The CDR3 region has the DNA TGCGCCAGTAGCTTAGGTACCAGGTTGAACACCGGGGAGCTGTTTTTT.

In the case of this clonotype: The CDR3 ends on some other residue instead of the conserved phenylalanine or tryptophan, so this is likely a read error. No DNA is shown, since the ends of the CDR3 on it are uncertain; the CDR3 is the one TCRdb lists. The chain recombines TRBV5-5 with TRBJ2-1; whether TRBD2, the table's D call, matches the DNA was not checked. The CDR3 comprises 18 residues, both ends counted. CDR1 SGHKS and CDR2 YYEKEE come from the germline V gene (reference sequence). CDR3 sequence: CASSLGTSGAKGLNEQLL.

Regarding this clonotype: The CDR3 does not close with the conserved phenylalanine or tryptophan, likely indicating a read error. The rearrangement links TRBV7-9 to TRBJ2-7, with TRBD1 identical over 9 bases. This CDR3 has 14 amino acids. Germline-derived CDR1 and CDR2 are SEHNR and FQNEAQ (reference sequence). V was clipped by 7 bases and J by 3 bases; unmatched bases: 7. Written as DNA, the CDR3 is TGTGCCAGCACAACGTGGGGACAGGGCTACGAGCAGTACCTC. Translated, it gives CASTTWGQGYEQYL.

Ten or more counts support this clonotype. This chain connects TRBV11-2 to TRBJ2-4; D ambiguous. This CDR3 contains 15 residues. Trimming pared 5 bases from V and 0 bases from J, leaving 11 bases between. The germline gives CDR1 SGHAT, CDR2 FQNNGV. The CDR3 loop reads CASSLNTIAKNIQYF. The CDR3 DNA reads TGTGCCAGCAGCCTTAACACAATAGCCAAAAACATTCAGTACTTC.

Regarding this clonotype: One junction end does not reproduce the germline sequence, and a read error may be involved. The rearrangement joins TRBV14 to TRBJ2-5, with 7 bases fitting TRBD2. This CDR3 has 15 residues. Germline V CDR1 and CDR2: SGHDN, FVKESK. CDR3 region: CARSLLPGRGETQYF. The CDR3 nucleotides read TGTGCCAGGAGCCTCCTCCCGGGGAGGGGAGAGACCCAGTACTTC.

As to this clonotype: At one of its ends the junction is not consistent with the germline gene, which may arise from a read error. The chain is built from TRBV6-2 or TRBV6-3 and TRBJ2-3; 10 nucleotides line up with TRBD2. CDR1 is MNHEY, CDR2 SVGEGT, per germline. This CDR3 has 17 amino acids. The CDR3 region is CASSSRLAGASTDTLYF. In nucleotides, the CDR3 is TGTGCCAGCAGTTCTAGGCTAGCGGGAGCTAGCACAGATACGCTGTATTTT.

This clonotype was seen only a few times. The conserved closing phenylalanine or tryptophan is absent in this CDR3, likely reflecting a read error. The chain links TRBV12-3 or TRBV12-4 to TRBJ2-3; maybe TRBD2 (6 bases). V was shortened by 6 bases and J by 0 bases, with 13 bases between the two germline ends. There are 15 residues in the CDR3. In nucleotides, the CDR3 is TGTGCCAGCAGCCCCCGGCGGGAAAGCACAGATACGCAGTATTCT. Protein: CASSPRRESTDTQYS.